Following are 17 T cell receptor beta chains from one sample sequenced in a study of blood T cells in healthy people across ages. The authors ran a second PCR of about 6 to 11 cycles using a sample-barcoded 5' primer and a J-beta primer mix. One entry per CDR3 protein results from TCRdb running MiXCR on the 5' RACE reads. The profile covers 1.5 million to 2 million distinct CDR3 sequences, with about 35% appearing a single time and about 10% taken by the ten largest. Material for sequencing was blood. These receptors were obtained from a woman aged 30 to 39 in good health.

This clonotype was recorded many times. The rearrangement links TRBV9 to TRBJ2-1, with TRBD2 matching over 9 bases. Germline V gene sequence: CDR1 SGDLS, CDR2 YYNGEE. V lost 0 bases to trimming and J lost 0 bases; unmatched junction nucleotides: 4. CDR3 length: 17 amino acids. The CDR3 region has the DNA TGTGCCAGCAGCGTAGGTCTAGCGGGGTTCTCCTACAATGAGCAGTTCTTC. Its translation is CASSVGLAGFSYNEQFF.

The chain recombines TRBV5-1 with TRBJ1-2, with 10 bases fitting TRBD1. The germline V gene encodes CDR1 SGHRS and CDR2 YFSETQ. V was clipped by 0 bases and J by 4 bases; unmatched bases: 6. CDR3 size: 16 residues. CDR3 protein: CASSLEGTGEAYGYTF. CDR3 in DNA: TGCGCCAGCAGCTTGGAGGGGACAGGGGAGGCCTATGGCTACACCTTC.

The chain joins TRBV6-1 to TRBJ2-3, with D perhaps matching TRBD2 (6 bases). CDR3 length: 14 amino acids. V gave up 2 bases and J gave up 4 bases, with 10 bases separating them. Germline V gene sequence: CDR1 MNHNS, CDR2 SASEGT. The CDR3 region has the DNA TGTGCCAGCAGTGAACTGGGGGGATCAGATACGCAGTATTTT. Residues: CASSELGGSDTQYF.

This clonotype was observed a handful of times. The V call is TRBV7-2, the J call TRBJ1-2; D is unresolved. The germline V gene has CDR1 SGHTA and CDR2 FQGNSA. V lost 6 bases and J 6 bases, leaving 17 bases between the germline ends. This CDR3 is built from 14 residues. Written as DNA, the CDR3 is TGTGCCAGCAGTCCCGCTCGAAGGATCCATGGCTACACCTTC. This translates into CASSPARRIHGYTF. The whole variable domain, remainder taken from reference TRBV7-2 and TRBJ1-2, is GAGVSQSPSNKVTEKGKDVELRCDPISGHTALYWYRQSLGQGLEFLIYFQGNSAPDKSGLPSDRFSAERTGGSVSTLTIQRTQQEDSAVYLCASSPARRIHGYTFGSGTRLTVV.

The gene calls are TRBV28 and TRBJ2-5, with 7 bases fitting TRBD1. The germline V gene encodes CDR1 MDHEN and CDR2 SYDVKM. V gave up 5 bases and J gave up 5 bases; unmatched junction bases: 11. This CDR3 has 15 amino acids. CDR3: CASSKGTVIGETQYF. In DNA, the CDR3 is TGTGCCAGCAGTAAAGGGACAGTTATCGGGGAGACCCAGTACTTC.

This clonotype appeared many times. The rearrangement links TRBV5-1 to TRBJ2-5; tentative D call: TRBD2 (5 bases). Trimming removed 1 base from V and 1 base from J, with 8 bases in between. Per the germline V gene, CDR1 is SGHRS and CDR2 is YFSETQ. The CDR3 consists of 14 residues. Here the CDR3 reads CASSLSLAQETQYF. The DNA of the CDR3 is TGCGCCAGCAGCTTGTCCCTAGCCCAAGAGACCCAGTACTTC.

There are a few counts of this clonotype. The chain combines TRBV15 with TRBJ2-3; 13 bases map to TRBD2. The CDR3 has 16 amino acids. Losses at the gene ends were 5 bases for V and 2 bases for J; bases not matched to a gene: 4. Germline CDR1 LNHNV, CDR2 YYDKDF (reference sequence). The CDR3 sequence: CATSVGTSGVTDTQYF. The CDR3, as DNA: TGTGCCACCAGCGTGGGGACTAGCGGGGTCACAGATACGCAGTATTTT.

J is TRBJ1-1 and V is TRBV4-1, with 7 nucleotides matching TRBD1. CDR3 size: 15 residues. Germline V gene data show CDR1 as MGHRA and CDR2 as YSYEKL. V shed 2 bases, J shed 7 bases, and the junction held 10 bases outside the gene matches. The CDR3 is CASSQRGRGGIEAFF. CDR3 DNA: TGCGCCAGCAGCCAACGCGGCAGGGGGGGGATTGAAGCTTTCTTT.

This rearrangement joins TRBV7-9 to TRBJ2-3, with D tentatively TRBD1 or TRBD2 (5 bases each). This CDR3 has 16 amino acids. Germline CDR1 SEHNR, CDR2 FQNEAQ (reference sequence). The ends were cut back, 4 bases at V and 6 bases at J, with 20 bases in the middle. This CDR3 reads CASSWEHRNPTDTQYF. In DNA, the CDR3 is TGTGCCAGCAGCTGGGAGCACAGGAACCCGACGGATACGCAGTATTTT.

Ten or more counts support this clonotype. The chain recombines TRBV4-1 with TRBJ2-7; D unresolved. Germline CDR1 is MGHRA and CDR2 is YSYEKL. CDR3 length equals 15 residues. V was shortened by 1 base and J by 5 bases, with 15 bases between the two germline ends. The CDR3 sequence: CASSQGSLGYDEQYF. DNA of the CDR3: TGCGCCAGCAGCCAAGGTTCCCTAGGGTATGACGAGCAGTACTTC.

The gene calls are TRBV15 and TRBJ2-2; D call uncertain. Trimming shortened V by 0 bases and J by 6 bases, and 8 bases separated the two germline ends. The germline CDR1 and CDR2 sequences are LNHNV and YYDKDF (reference sequence). The CDR3 covers 14 residues. CDR3 sequence: CATSRDWGSGELFF. The CDR3 bases are TGTGCCACCAGCAGAGATTGGGGTTCCGGGGAGCTGTTTTTT.

This clonotype was found a few times. This chain joins TRBV28 and TRBJ2-7, with unresolved D. This CDR3 spans 12 amino acids. Germline assignment: CDR1 MDHEN and CDR2 SYDVKM. The V and J ends lost 6 bases and 0 bases respectively, with 6 bases between them. CDR3 loop: CASRPASYEQYF. The DNA for the CDR3 is TGTGCCAGCAGACCAGCCTCCTACGAGCAGTACTTC. Drawing the rest from reference TRBV28 and TRBJ2-7, the complete variable domain is DVKVTQSSRYLVKRTGEKVFLECVQDMDHENMFWYRQDPGLGLRLIYFSYDVKMKEKGDIPEGYSVSREKKERFSLILESASTNQTSMYLCASRPASYEQYFGPGTRLTVT.

The table lists this clonotype with a few counts. This chain joins TRBV5-1 and TRBJ2-5; D is undetermined. The CDR3 spans 14 residues. V lost 1 base and J 4 bases, leaving 11 bases between the germline ends. CDR1 and CDR2 from the germline V gene are SGHRS and YFSETQ. CDR3 nucleotide sequence: TGCGCCAGCAGCTTGCCCCAGGTCGGAGAGACCCAGTACTTC. This sequence encodes CASSLPQVGETQYF.

Concerning this clonotype: Sequence at one end of the junction differs from germline and may be a read error. The rearrangement links TRBV9 to TRBJ1-6; 8 bases agree with TRBD1. Germline loops: CDR1 SGDLS, CDR2 YYNGEE. CDR3 length: 15 residues. DNA of the CDR3: TGTGCCAGCAGTTGCAGGGGGCGCGGGGATTCACCCCCCCACTTT. Protein product: CASSCRGRGDSPPHF.

V and J are TRBV20-1 and TRBJ2-3, with TRBD2 as a possible D gene (5 bases). The ends were cut back, 5 bases at V and 2 bases at J, with 17 bases in the middle. Germline V gene sequence: CDR1 DFQATT, CDR2 SNEGSKA (reference sequence). This CDR3 has 15 amino acids. CDR3 nucleotides: TGCAGTGCTCACCCCCTAGCACCGATCACAGATACGCAGTATTTT. This sequence encodes CSAHPLAPITDTQYF.

V is TRBV6-1 and J is TRBJ1-1, with D tentatively TRBD1 (5 bases). Trimming left V 10 bases short and J 5 bases short, with 23 bases between. Per the germline V gene, CDR1 is MNHNS and CDR2 is SASEGT. The CDR3 is 15 amino acids. The CDR3 reads CAIEAGRAFETEAFF. The CDR3 DNA reads TGTGCCATCGAAGCAGGGCGCGCCTTTGAAACTGAAGCTTTCTTT.

This clonotype was recorded many times. This rearrangement joins TRBV29-1 to TRBJ2-1, with D maybe TRBD2 (5 bases). The CDR3 covers 14 residues. Germline assignment: CDR1 SQVTM and CDR2 ANQGSEA. V was cut by 2 bases and J by 1 base, with 9 bases left in between. The CDR3 nucleotides are TGCAGCGTTGAATTGCGGGTATCCTACAATGAGCAGTTCTTC. It codes for CSVELRVSYNEQFF.